This T cell receptor (beta chain) derives from a study of cytomegalovirus exposure and HLA in healthy donors. Study summary: Prior work identified 95 million to 120 million unique TCR beta sequences in 150 million to 200 million T cells. The Caucasian-associated ancestry cluster held roughly 84% of 398 genotyped donors.

The PCR was carried out with 60 Vbeta primers and 13 Jbeta primers. Profiling relied on immunoSEQ multiplex PCR, and the TCRdb table lists in-frame clones only, not all of them. Of 90,000 to 130,000 clones listed, around 85% are singletons. CDR1 LGHNA and CDR2 YSLEER come from the germline V gene. The CDR3 loop spans 16 amino acids. V was cut by 0 bases and J by 1 base, with 12 bases left in between. The chain carries TRBV4-3 and TRBJ1-2, with D hard to call. This receptor was identified in a man aged 25 to 40 in good health and CMV-seropositive. Sequencing was carried out using PBMCs. CDR3 bases: TGCGCCAGCAGCCAAGATCTTACGGGAAGTAACTATGGCTACACCTTC. Translation gives CASSQDLTGSNYGYTF.